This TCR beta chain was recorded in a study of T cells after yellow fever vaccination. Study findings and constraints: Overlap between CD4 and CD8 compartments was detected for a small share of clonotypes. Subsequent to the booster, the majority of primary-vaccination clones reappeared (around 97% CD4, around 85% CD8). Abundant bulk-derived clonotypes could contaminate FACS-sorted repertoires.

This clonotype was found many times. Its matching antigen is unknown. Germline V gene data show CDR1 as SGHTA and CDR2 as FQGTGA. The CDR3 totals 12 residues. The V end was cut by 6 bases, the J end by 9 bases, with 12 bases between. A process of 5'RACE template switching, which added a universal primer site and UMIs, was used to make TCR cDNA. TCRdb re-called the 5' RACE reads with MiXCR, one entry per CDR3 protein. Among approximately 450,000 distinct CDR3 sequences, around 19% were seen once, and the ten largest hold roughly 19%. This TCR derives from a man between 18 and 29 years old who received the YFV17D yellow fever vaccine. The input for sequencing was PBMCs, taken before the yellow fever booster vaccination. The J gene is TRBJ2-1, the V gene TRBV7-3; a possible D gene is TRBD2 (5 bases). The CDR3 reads CASSPGSSEQFF. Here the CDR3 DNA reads TGTGCCAGCAGTCCGGGGTCATCTGAGCAGTTCTTC.